A selection of T cell receptor delta chains follows, all from one sample in a study of Vδ1+ human thymocytes. TCRdb re-processed the multiplex PCR reads via CATT. The sample records about 75,000 delta-chain clones, approximately 30% being singletons. The sample was Vdelta1+ gamma-delta thymocytes from the thymus. The source is a boy in the first two years of life who had congenital heart surgery. Both conserved end residues are part of each CDR3. D genes are given only for firm matches. Clone sizes are given selectively: once, few, many, or a class where the clone is expanded.

size,V,D,J,DNA,CDR3
-,TRDV1,TRDD2,TRDJ1,TGTGCTCTTGGGGAACCCCACTTCCTACCACGGAGGGGGACCTACACCGATAAACTCATCTTT,CALGEPHFLPRRGTYTDKLIF
few,TRDV1,TRDD3,TRDJ1,TGTGCTCTTGGGGCCCTTCCTCCCGTACTGGGGGATATCGATAAACTCATCTTT,CALGALPPVLGDIDKLIF
-,TRDV1,TRDD3,TRDJ1,TGTGCTCTTGGGGCTTCCTACCTACCCTTCCCTGGGGGATACCAGGGTAGGTACACCGATAAACTCATCTTT,CALGASYLPFPGGYQGRYTDKLIF
few,TRDV1,TRDD3,TRDJ1,TGTGCTCTTGGGGAACTTTACCCCTCTCTACTGGGGGATACTAACACCGATAAACTCATCTTT,CALGELYPSLLGDTNTDKLIF
-,TRDV1,-,TRDJ1,TGTGCTCTTGGGGCGTTCCCCAGTACAGCCACCGATAAACTCATCTTT,CALGAFPSTATDKLIF
-,TRDV1,TRDD3,TRDJ1,TGTGCTCTTGGGGAACTCCTTCCCCTTCGTACTGGGGGACCCTCCGATAAACTCATCTTT,CALGELLPLRTGGPSDKLIF
-,TRDV1,-,TRDJ1,TGTGCTCTTGGGGAAACACGGCCCTCGCGGAGGGGGTGGCATAAACTCATCTTT,CALGETRPSRRGWHKLIF
few,TRDV1,TRDD3,TRDJ1,TGTGCTCTTGGGGGTACTCGATCTGTACGGTTGGGGGATAATATCTCGGACACCGATAAACTCATCTTT,CALGGTRSVRLGDNISDTDKLIF
-,TRDV1,TRDD2,TRDJ1,TGTGCTCTTGGGGAACTAGCTGTCGACTTCCTACGGGTGGGAACCGATAAACTCATCTTT,CALGELAVDFLRVGTDKLIF
-,TRDV1,-,TRDJ1,TGTGCTCTTGGGGAACTTCCTCCCGAGGTCTTCTCCGATAAACTCATCTTT,CALGELPPEVFSDKLIF
-,TRDV1,-,TRDJ1,TGTGCTCTAGGAAGGCCTACTGAAATATTACACCCTACCGATAAACTCATCTTT,CALGRPTEILHPTDKLIF
-,TRDV1,TRDD3,TRDJ1,TGTGCTCTTGGGGAACTAACGCCTTTCCGAGGACTGGGGGGCCAGTACACCGATAAACTCATCTTT,CALGELTPFRGLGGQYTDKLIF
-,TRDV1,-,TRDJ1,TGTGCTCTTGGGGAACTAGCCGGACCTGACACCGATAAACTCATCTTT,CALGELAGPDTDKLIF
few,TRDV1,-,TRDJ1,TGTGCTCTTGGGGAACAACCCGCCTTCCCCCCGATACTCCTCGATAAACTCATCTTT,CALGEQPAFPPILLDKLIF
few,TRDV1,-,TRDJ1,TGTGCTCTTGGGGACCCGGTGGGGTTCCCCCACACCGATAAACTCATCTTT,CALGDPVGFPHTDKLIF
few,TRDV1,-,TRDJ1,TGTGCTCTTAGGGGGCCCTCGGGCGGTCCGGGGGACGGTAAACTCATCTTT,CALRGPSGGPGDGKLIF
-,TRDV1,TRDD3,TRDJ1,TGTGCTCTTGGGACCTTATTCCCTACTGGGGGATACGGTTCTGGCGATAAACTCATCTTT,CALGTLFPTGGYGSGDKLIF
few,TRDV1,TRDD3,TRDJ1,TGTGCTCTTGGGGCACGTACTGGGGGATCGTACACCGATAAACTCATCTTT,CALGARTGGSYTDKLIF
-,TRDV1,-,TRDJ1,TGTGCTCTTGGGGGGCACCTTGGCGGGTCCATCAGCGATAAACTCATCTTT,CALGGHLGGSISDKLIF
few,TRDV2,-,TRDJ1,TGTGCCTGCGAATTATGGACGGTACCTGGGACCGATAAACTCATCTTT,CACELWTVPGTDKLIF
many,TRDV2,-,TRDJ1,TGTGCCTGTGACATCCGCGGCTGGGGTACGGTCCAGTACACCGATAAACTCATCTTT,CACDIRGWGTVQYTDKLIF
-,TRDV1,TRDD3,TRDJ1,TGTGCTCTTGGGGACCCTTGGTTCGGCCCTTCGTACACTGGGGGAATGGAGGATAAACTCATCTTT,CALGDPWFGPSYTGGMEDKLIF
-,TRDV1,-,TRDJ1,TGTGCTCTTGGGGAACTCGGGATATGGAGCGATAAACTCATCTTT,CALGELGIWSDKLIF
few,TRDV1,-,TRDJ1,TGTGCTCTTGGGGAAAGAGTGGTAGGAACCCTCCGCTCAACCGATAAACTCATCTTT,CALGERVVGTLRSTDKLIF
few,TRDV1,TRDD3,TRDJ1,TGTGCTCTTGGGGAACTAAATTCAGGGGGGCTACTTGGGGATACGTTCAAACTCATCTTT,CALGELNSGGLLGDTFKLIF
-,TRDV1,TRDD2,TRDJ1,TGTGCTCTTGGGGCCTTTCCTACGCCGGGGGTCCCGTACACCGATAAACTCATCTTT,CALGAFPTPGVPYTDKLIF
-,TRDV2,TRDD3,TRDJ1,TGTGCCTGTGACACCAACTACGTAGCGGGGGGATACACCGATAAACTCATCTTT,CACDTNYVAGGYTDKLIF
few,TRDV1,-,TRDJ1,TGTGCTCTTGGGGAACCGAGGCCTTCCTACAACCCACTGGGGGGCCCTAACGATAAACTCACCTTT,CALGEPRPSYNPLGGPNDKLTF
few,TRDV1,-,TRDJ1,TGTGCTCTTGGGGAGCCTTTACAACCTTTCTACAGACCCCGAGGGTACACCGATAAACTCATCTTT,CALGEPLQPFYRPRGYTDKLIF
-,TRDV1,TRDD3,TRDJ2,TGTGCTCTTGGGGGACAGAAGGCCTTCCTACCCTCTACTGGGGGATACGCCCACACAGCACAACTCTTCTTT,CALGGQKAFLPSTGGYAHTAQLFF
-,TRDV1,TRDD3,TRDJ1,TGTGCTCTTGGGGAACTATTTACGCCTCGGGGGGGATACGATAAACTCATCTTT,CALGELFTPRGGYDKLIF
-,TRDV1,-,TRDJ1,TGTGCTCTTGGGGGCATCAAACGCCCTTTCTATCCCGATAAACTCATCTTT,CALGGIKRPFYPDKLIF
-,TRDV1,TRDD2,TRDJ1,TGTGCTCTTGGGGAAGTTCGGGCCTTCCTACTATCCAACTGGGGCCCCGATAAACTCATCTTT,CALGEVRAFLLSNWGPDKLIF
-,TRDV1,TRDD3,TRDJ1,TGTGCTCTTGGGGAACAAGCTGTTAGGGGGGATACCCCCCACACCGATAAACTCATCTTT,CALGEQAVRGDTPHTDKLIF
-,TRDV2,TRDD3,TRDJ1,TGTGCCTGTGACACCGCTAGACGTACTGGGGGACTCCTGACCGATAAACTCATCTTT,CACDTARRTGGLLTDKLIF
-,TRDV1,TRDD3,TRDJ1,TGTGCTCTTGGGGAACCCCCTCCTGCACTCTGGGGGATCTCCGATAAACTCATCTTT,CALGEPPPALWGISDKLIF
-,TRDV1,TRDD3,TRDJ1,TGTGCTCTTGGGGAATTCAGGCGGTCGGATTGGGGGATACGAGGGTACACCGATAAACTCATCTTT,CALGEFRRSDWGIRGYTDKLIF
few,TRDV1,-,TRDJ1,TGTGCTCTTGGGGAAGGAATTTCCAGTTGCACCGATAAACTCATCTTT,CALGEGISSCTDKLIF
few,TRDV1,-,TRDJ1,TGTGCTCTTGGGGAATTAGAGCGAGCTGGGAGCACCGATAAACTCATCTTT,CALGELERAGSTDKLIF
-,TRDV1,TRDD3,TRDJ1,TGTGCTCTTGGGGAACCAGGCGCCCTAGAGGTCCGGTCGGGGATAAATAACACCGATAAACTCATCTTT,CALGEPGALEVRSGINNTDKLIF
few,TRDV1,-,TRDJ1,TGTGCTCTTGGGGAGATCCAGGGGGGGCACGATAAACTCATCTTT,CALGEIQGGHDKLIF
once,TRDV1,-,TRDJ1,TGTGCTCTTGGGGAACTCTCGGCTGGGATGCGATCGTACACCGATAAACTCATCTTT,CALGELSAGMRSYTDKLIF
few,TRDV1,TRDD3,TRDJ1,TGTGCTCTTGGGGAACGGGGGAGTCTTTCTGGGGGACGCTACACCGATAAACTCATCTTT,CALGERGSLSGGRYTDKLIF
-,TRDV1,-,TRDJ1,TGTGCTCTTGGGGAACCCGCGAGGGGATACACCGATAAACTCATCTTT,CALGEPARGYTDKLIF
-,TRDV1,-,TRDJ1,TGTGCTCTTGGGCCATTCCAACGATTTTGTCCCAAACTCATCTTT,CALGPFQRFCPKLIF
few,TRDV1,-,TRDJ1,TGTGCTCTTGGGGAACTCTTCCTTCAGGGGCTCGTGTACACCGATAAACTCATCTTT,CALGELFLQGLVYTDKLIF
few,TRDV1,TRDD3,TRDJ1,TGTGCTCTTGGGGAACCTCAACCCTTCCCCCGTACTTTAGTACTGGGGGATTACACCGATAAACTCATCTTT,CALGEPQPFPRTLVLGDYTDKLIF
-,TRDV1,TRDD3,TRDJ1,TGTGCTCGTGGGGAACTAGGGCCCCCTGGGGGCCCCTACACCGATAAACTCATCTTT,CARGELGPPGGPYTDKLIF
few,TRDV2,-,TRDJ1,TGTGCCTGTGATTACCCCTTTCGAACTACTCCTATATGGTACACCGATAAACTCATCTTT,CACDYPFRTTPIWYTDKLIF
few,TRDV1,TRDD3,TRDJ1,TGTGCTCTTGGGGATCTTCCGGGCTGGGGGATTGTTGAGGTTCCCGATAAACTCATCTTT,CALGDLPGWGIVEVPDKLIF
-,TRDV1,TRDD3,TRDJ1,TGTGCTCTTGGGGAAAAACATCCTACGGTGGGGGATGATCCCGATACCGATAAACTCATCTTT,CALGEKHPTVGDDPDTDKLIF